This T cell receptor (beta chain) stems from a study of blood T cells in healthy people across ages. The V and J ends lost 7 bases and 0 bases respectively, with 22 bases between them. Germline V gives CDR1 SEHNR, CDR2 FQNEAQ (reference sequence). The CDR3 runs to 19 residues. Individuals who donated were healthy Caucasians from Russia aged roughly 6 to 95. Isolation yielded PBMCs, at least 7 million per sample, in every case. Using a J-beta primer mix together with a sample-barcoded 5' primer, a second PCR was run for roughly 7 to 12 cycles. From the 5' RACE reads, TCRdb called clonotypes with MiXCR, one entry per CDR3 protein. The sample carries hundreds of thousands of distinct CDR3 sequences, about three fifths recorded once.

This chain uses TRBV7-9 with TRBJ2-6; the D call may be TRBD1 or TRBD2 (5 bases each). The receptor was isolated from a man aged 25-40 years in good health. Specimen: blood. The CDR3 sequence: CASIQGRGLGASGANVLTF. The DNA of the CDR3 is TGTGCCAGCATCCAGGGAAGAGGGCTGGGAGCCTCTGGGGCCAACGTCCTGACTTTC.